This T cell receptor (beta chain) was found in a study of blood T cell repertoires in COVID-19. The table came from immunoSEQ multiplex PCR; TCRdb's copy has only in-frame clones and leaves some out. The data hold 90,000 to 130,000 clones, with roughly 88% observed a single time. The CDR3 has 14 residues. The germline V gene encodes CDR1 MNHEY and CDR2 SMNVEV (reference sequence). Trimming at V came to 6 bases and at J to 5 bases, leaving 6 bases not matched to a gene. Only one count was recorded for this clone. The chain combines TRBV27 with TRBJ1-1; 10 bases are shared with TRBD1. Specimen: peripheral blood. The TCR originated in a human donor in a cohort sampled during active COVID-19. CDR3 amino acids: CASRAGQGRTEAFF. The CDR3 DNA sequence: TGTGCCAGCAGGGCGGGACAGGGGAGGACTGAAGCTTTCTTT.